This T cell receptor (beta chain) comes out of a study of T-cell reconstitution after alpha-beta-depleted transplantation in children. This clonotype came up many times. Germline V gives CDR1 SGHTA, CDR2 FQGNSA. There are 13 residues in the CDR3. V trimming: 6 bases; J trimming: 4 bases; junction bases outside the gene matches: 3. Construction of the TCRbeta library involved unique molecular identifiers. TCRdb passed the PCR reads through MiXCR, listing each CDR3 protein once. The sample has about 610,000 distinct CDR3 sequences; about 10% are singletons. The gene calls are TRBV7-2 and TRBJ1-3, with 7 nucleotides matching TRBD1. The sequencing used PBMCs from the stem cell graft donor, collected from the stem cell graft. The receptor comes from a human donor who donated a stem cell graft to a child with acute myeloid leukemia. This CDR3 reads CASRLTGGNTIYF. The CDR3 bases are TGTGCCAGCAGGTTGACAGGGGGAAACACCATATATTTT.